The subject of this entry is one TCR beta chain. Generated by immunoSEQ multiplex PCR, the TCRdb table keeps only in-frame clones and is missing some. The data show about 78,000 clones, with about 95% seen just once and 1.6% held by the top ten. The germline CDR1 and CDR2 sequences are GTSNPN and SVGIG (reference sequence). Trimming cost V 2 bases and J 1 base; bases outside gene matches: 10. There are 17 residues in the CDR3. The sample originates from a study of cytomegalovirus exposure and HLA in healthy donors. Sequenced: PBMCs. This chain joins TRBV30 and TRBJ1-3; 8 nucleotides match TRBD1. This clonotype was obtained from a man between 18 and 35 years old in good health and CMV-seropositive. The CDR3 is CAWSPLDRERSGNTIYF. CDR3 sequence (DNA): TGTGCCTGGAGTCCGCTGGACAGGGAAAGGTCTGGAAACACCATATATTTT. The variable domain in full, completed from reference TRBV30 and TRBJ1-3, reads SQTIHQWPATLVQPVGSPLSLECTVEGTSNPNLYWYRQAAGRGLQLLFYSVGIGQISSEVPQNLSASRPQDRQFILSSKKLLLSDSGFYLCAWSPLDRERSGNTIYFGEGSWLTVV.